These T cell receptor beta chains were read from a single sample in a study of cytomegalovirus exposure and HLA in healthy donors. The table came from immunoSEQ multiplex PCR; TCRdb's copy has only in-frame clones and leaves some out. Of over 130,000 clones in the sample, about three fifths are singletons; the top ten hold around 7.1%. The specimen was PBMCs. The receptors derive from an older woman in good health and CMV-seropositive. CDR3s include the opening cysteine and the closing phenylalanine or tryptophan. The D gene is left open where the match is weak. Size is stated for part of the rows, as once, few or many counts, or as a class when the clone is expanded.

few | TRBD2 | TRBJ2-1 | TRBV18 | CASTTSGRQYNEQFF | TGTGCCAGTACGACTAGCGGGAGGCAGTACAATGAGCAGTTCTTC
NA | NA | TRBJ1-2 | TRBV5-4 | CASSFPGLDYGYTF | TGTGCCAGCAGCTTCCCGGGGTTAGACTATGGCTACACCTTC
NA | NA | TRBJ1-4 | TRBV6-4 | CASRPMGAGCEKLFF | TGTGCCAGCAGGCCCATGGGGGCGGGTTGTGAAAAACTGTTTTTT
few | NA | TRBJ1-5 | TRBV6-5 | CASSSGVESNQPQHF | TGTGCCAGCAGTTCAGGGGTTGAAAGCAATCAGCCCCAGCATTTT
NA | TRBD1 | TRBJ2-2 | TRBV19 | CASSNTGVAGELFF | TGTGCCAGTAGTAACACAGGGGTGGCCGGGGAGCTGTTTTTT
once | TRBD2 | TRBJ2-1 | TRBV27 | CASNVQGLATNEQFF | TGTGCCAGCAACGTCCAAGGACTAGCAACCAATGAGCAGTTCTTC
NA | NA | TRBJ2-5 | TRBV27 | CASSPNTGKETQYF | TGTGCCAGCAGCCCTAATACAGGGAAGGAGACCCAGTACTTC
NA | TRBD2 | TRBJ2-2 | TRBV4-3 | CASSQDGRGRDTGELFF | TGCGCCAGCAGCCAAGATGGAAGAGGGAGGGACACCGGGGAGCTGTTTTTT
NA | TRBD2 | TRBJ2-1 | TRBV7-9 | CASSRPGGAGGANEQFF | TGTGCCAGCAGCCGCCCGGGGGGAGCGGGAGGTGCGAATGAGCAGTTCTTC
NA | TRBD2 | TRBJ2-1 | TRBV4-3 | CASSQDLAGGPEDEQFF | TGCGCCAGCAGCCAAGATCTAGCGGGAGGGCCGGAGGATGAGCAGTTCTTC
NA | TRBD1 | TRBJ2-5 | TRBV7-8 | CASSPRTGTQETQYF | TGTGCCAGCAGCCCCAGGACAGGGACGCAAGAGACCCAGTACTTC
once | NA | TRBJ2-1 | TRBV19 | CASSIDRWEFENEQFF | TGTGCCAGTAGTATAGATCGGTGGGAGTTCGAAAATGAGCAGTTCTTC
NA | NA | TRBJ2-1 | TRBV30 | CAWTAGGPYNEQFF | TGTGCCTGGACCGCCGGGGGACCTTACAATGAGCAGTTCTTC
few | TRBD1 | TRBJ2-7 | TRBV27 | CASSRGTGEYEQYF | TGTGCCAGCAGCCGCGGGACAGGGGAATACGAGCAGTACTTC
NA | NA | TRBJ2-3 | TRBV7-2 | CASSLAGSGTDTQYF | TGTGCCAGCAGCTTAGCCGGGAGCGGGACAGATACGCAGTATTTT
NA | TRBD1 | TRBJ2-5 | TRBV7-7 | CASSPSGTGVETQYF | TGTGCTAGCAGCCCCAGCGGGACAGGGGTAGAGACCCAGTACTTC
NA | TRBD2 | TRBJ2-5 | TRBV5-5 | CASSVTSGREETQYF | TGTGCCAGCAGCGTAACTAGCGGGAGGGAAGAGACCCAGTACTTC
NA | TRBD1 | TRBJ1-4 | TRBV7-9 | CSSSQDRDEKLFF | TGTTCCAGCAGCCAAGACAGGGATGAAAAACTGTTTTTT
few | TRBD2 | TRBJ2-7 | TRBV5-6 | CASSAVWGLDNEQYF | TGTGCCAGCAGCGCTGTCTGGGGACTAGATAACGAGCAGTACTTC
few | TRBD1 | TRBJ1-4 | TRBV5-6 | CASRVSGTGEKLFF | TGTGCCAGCAGGGTTAGTGGGACAGGTGAAAAACTGTTTTTT
NA | TRBD1 | TRBJ2-4 | TRBV7-9 | CASSSTGVGKNIQYF | TGTGCCAGCAGCTCGACAGGGGTGGGCAAAAACATTCAGTACTTC
NA | TRBD2 | TRBJ2-1 | TRBV7-9 | CASSRLAAVYNEQFF | TGTGCCAGCAGCCGACTAGCGGCAGTCTACAATGAGCAGTTCTTC
few | NA | TRBJ2-5 | TRBV9 | CASSDRDQETQYF | TGTGCCAGCAGCGACAGGGATCAAGAGACCCAGTACTTC